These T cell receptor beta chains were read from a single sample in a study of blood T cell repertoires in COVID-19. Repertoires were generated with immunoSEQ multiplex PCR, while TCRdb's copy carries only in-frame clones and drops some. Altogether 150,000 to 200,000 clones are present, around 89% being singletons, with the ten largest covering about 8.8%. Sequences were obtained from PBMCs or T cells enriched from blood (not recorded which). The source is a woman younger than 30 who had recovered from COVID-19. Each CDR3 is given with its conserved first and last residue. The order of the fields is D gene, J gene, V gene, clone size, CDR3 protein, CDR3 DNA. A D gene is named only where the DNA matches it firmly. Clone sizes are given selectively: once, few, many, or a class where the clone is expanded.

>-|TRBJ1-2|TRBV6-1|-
CASSEAPVLNYGYTF
TGTGCCAGCAGTGAAGCGCCAGTTCTTAACTATGGCTACACCTTC
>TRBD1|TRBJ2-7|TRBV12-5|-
CASGHRTGGYEQYF
TGTGCTAGTGGCCACCGTACAGGGGGTTACGAGCAGTACTTC
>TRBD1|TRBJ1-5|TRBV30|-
CAWSAGTGYFQPQHF
TGTGCCTGGAGTGCTGGGACAGGGTATTTTCAGCCCCAGCATTTT
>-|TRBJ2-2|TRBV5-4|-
CASSGTGNTGELFF
TGTGCCAGCAGCGGTACCGGGAACACCGGGGAGCTGTTTTTT
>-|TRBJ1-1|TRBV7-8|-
CASSFTGDTEAFF
TGTGCCAGCAGCTTTACAGGAGACACTGAAGCTTTCTTT
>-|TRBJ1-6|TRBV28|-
CASSKTARNSPLHF
TGTGCCAGCAGTAAGACAGCCCGTAATTCACCCCTCCACTTT
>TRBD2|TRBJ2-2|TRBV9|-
CASSLRGGVYTGELFF
TGTGCCAGCAGCCTCCGGGGGGGGGTATACACCGGGGAGCTGTTTTTT
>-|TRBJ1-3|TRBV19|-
CASSIQGSSGNTIYF
TGTGCCAGTAGTATACAGGGGAGCTCTGGAAACACCATATATTTT
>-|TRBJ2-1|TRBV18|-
CASSPSPGNEQFF
TGTGCCAGCTCACCAAGCCCGGGAAATGAGCAGTTCTTC
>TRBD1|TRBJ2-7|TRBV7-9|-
CASSLEYRGIGEQYF
TGTGCCAGCAGCTTAGAGTACAGGGGGATCGGCGAGCAGTACTTC
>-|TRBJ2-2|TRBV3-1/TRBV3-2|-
CASSQGQTNTGELFF
TGTGCCAGCAGCCAAGGACAAACGAACACCGGGGAGCTGTTTTTT
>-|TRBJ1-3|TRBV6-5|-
CASSRDTGSGNTIYF
TGTGCCAGCAGCAGGGACACCGGCTCTGGAAACACCATATATTTT
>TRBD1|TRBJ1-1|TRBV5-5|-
CASSRRDREYTEAFF
TGTGCCAGCAGCAGGCGGGACAGGGAGTACACTGAAGCTTTCTTT
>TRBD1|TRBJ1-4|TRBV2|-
CASSEAGTAFEKLFF
TGTGCCAGCAGTGAAGCTGGGACAGCCTTTGAAAAACTGTTTTTT
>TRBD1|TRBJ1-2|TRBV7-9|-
CASSSGQGAGGYTF
TGTGCCAGCAGCTCCGGACAGGGGGCAGGTGGCTACACCTTC
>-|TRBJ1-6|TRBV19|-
CASRGGFDSPLHF
TGTGCCAGTAGGGGCGGGTTTGATTCACCCCTCCACTTT
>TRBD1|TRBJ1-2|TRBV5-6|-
CASSWAGQEGGYTF
TGTGCCAGCAGCTGGGCGGGACAGGAAGGAGGCTACACCTTC
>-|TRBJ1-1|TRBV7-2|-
CASSLDSRSRGNTEAFF
TGTGCCAGCAGCTTGGATAGCCGATCAAGGGGGAACACTGAAGCTTTCTTT
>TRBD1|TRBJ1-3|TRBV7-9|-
CASSLVGDRDRTIYF
TGTGCCAGCAGCTTAGTGGGGGACAGGGATCGCACCATATATTTT
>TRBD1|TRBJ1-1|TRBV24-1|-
CATSDQHPTGGEAFF
TGTGCCACCAGTGATCAACATCCGACAGGGGGAGAAGCTTTCTTT
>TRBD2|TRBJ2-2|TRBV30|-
CAWSRGLVSTGELFF
TGTGCCTGGAGTAGGGGACTAGTCTCCACCGGGGAGCTGTTTTTT
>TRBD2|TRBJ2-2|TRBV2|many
CASSGSGGARTGELFF
TGTGCCAGCTCGGGGAGCGGGGGGGCCAGAACCGGGGAGCTGTTTTTT
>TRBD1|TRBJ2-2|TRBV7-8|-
CASSLGRQGAAGELFF
TGTGCCAGCAGCTTAGGTCGGCAGGGGGCGGCCGGGGAGCTGTTTTTT
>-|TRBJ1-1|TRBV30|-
CAWSAGGTEAFF
TGTGCCTGGAGTGCGGGGGGGACTGAAGCTTTCTTT
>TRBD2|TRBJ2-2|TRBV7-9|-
CASSQPTLAGVNTGELFF
TGTGCCAGCAGCCAACCGACACTAGCGGGGGTGAACACCGGGGAGCTGTTTTTT
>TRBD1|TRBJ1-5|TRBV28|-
CASSVQDRAYEPQHF
TGTGCCAGCAGCGTGCAGGACAGGGCTTACGAGCCCCAGCATTTT
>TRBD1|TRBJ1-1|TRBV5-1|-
CASSLLTGGQTEAFF
TGCGCCAGCAGCCTCCTGACAGGGGGCCAGACTGAAGCTTTCTTT
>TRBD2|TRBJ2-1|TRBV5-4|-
CASSFGRGSSYNEQFF
TGTGCCAGCAGCTTTGGGCGGGGGAGTTCCTACAATGAGCAGTTCTTC
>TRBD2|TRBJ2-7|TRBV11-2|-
CASSRSAGGDYEQYF
TGTGCCAGCAGCCGATCAGCGGGGGGGGACTACGAGCAGTACTTC
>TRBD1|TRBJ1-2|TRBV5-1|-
CASSFSGTGGFGYTF
TGCGCCAGCAGCTTTTCCGGGACAGGGGGATTTGGCTACACCTTC
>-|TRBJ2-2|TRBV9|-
CASSVATAGNNAGELFF
TGTGCCAGCAGCGTAGCTACGGCAGGGAATAACGCCGGGGAGCTGTTTTTT
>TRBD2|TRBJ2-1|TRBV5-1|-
CASSLSLAGNNEQFF
TGCGCCAGCAGCTTGAGTCTAGCGGGGAACAATGAGCAGTTCTTC
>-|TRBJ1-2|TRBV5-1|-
CASSSPRGGHGYTF
TGCGCCAGCAGCTCGCCTCGGGGGGGGCATGGCTACACCTTC
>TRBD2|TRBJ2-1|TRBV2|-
CASSELAGEYNEQFF
TGTGCCAGCAGTGAACTAGCGGGGGAGTACAATGAGCAGTTCTTC
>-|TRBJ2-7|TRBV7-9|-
CASSLSPGLWDEQYF
TGTGCCAGCAGCTTATCACCAGGGTTGTGGGACGAGCAGTACTTC
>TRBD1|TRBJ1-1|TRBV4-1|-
CASSLVTGGGTEAFF
TGCGCCAGCAGCCTCGTGACAGGGGGCGGTACTGAAGCTTTCTTT
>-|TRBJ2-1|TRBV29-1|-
CSVDFYGSNEQFF
TGCAGCGTTGACTTTTACGGTTCCAATGAGCAGTTCTTC
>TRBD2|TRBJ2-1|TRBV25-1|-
CASSEGRDEQFF
TGTGCCAGCAGTGAAGGGAGGGATGAGCAGTTCTTC
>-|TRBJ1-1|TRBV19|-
CASSNRGTYTEAFF
TGTGCCAGTAGTAATCGGGGGACGTACACTGAAGCTTTCTTT
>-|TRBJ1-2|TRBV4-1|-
CASSQDHRTGIANYGYTF
TGCGCCAGCAGCCAAGATCACCGGACGGGAATTGCTAACTATGGCTACACCTTC
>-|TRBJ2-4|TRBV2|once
CASYSKNIQYF
TGTGCCAGCTACAGCAAAAACATTCAGTACTTC
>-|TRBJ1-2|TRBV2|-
CASSGQAEGYTF
TGTGCCAGCAGTGGACAGGCCGAAGGCTACACCTTC
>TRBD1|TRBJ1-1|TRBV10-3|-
CAISESGTGGLNTEAFF
TGTGCCATCAGTGAGTCCGGGACAGGGGGCTTAAACACTGAAGCTTTCTTT
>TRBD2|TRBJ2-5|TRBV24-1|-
CATSDTGTSRETQYF
TGTGCCACCAGTGATACCGGGACTAGCAGGGAGACCCAGTACTTC
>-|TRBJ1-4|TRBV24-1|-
CATRADTATNEKLFF
TGTGCCACCAGGGCGGACACTGCAACTAATGAAAAACTGTTTTTT
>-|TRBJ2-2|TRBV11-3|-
CASSLTGSVAGELFF
TGTGCCAGCAGCTTAACAGGGTCCGTCGCCGGGGAGCTGTTTTTT
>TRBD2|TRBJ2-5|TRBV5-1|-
CASSLGFGTSVGETQYF
TGCGCCAGCAGCTTGGGTTTCGGGACTAGCGTGGGAGAGACCCAGTACTTC
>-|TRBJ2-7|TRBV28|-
CASSDLGLSSYEQYF
TGTGCCAGCAGTGACTTGGGACTCAGCTCCTACGAGCAGTACTTC
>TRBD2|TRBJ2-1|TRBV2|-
CASPPTEGLQQFF
TGTGCCAGCCCCCCAACGGAGGGACTACAGCAGTTCTTC
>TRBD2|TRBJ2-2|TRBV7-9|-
CASSLKTSGGATGELFF
TGTGCCAGCAGCTTAAAGACTAGCGGGGGGGCCACCGGGGAGCTGTTTTTT
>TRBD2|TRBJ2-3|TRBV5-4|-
CASSPGTSGGATDTQYF
TGTGCCAGCAGCCCTGGGACTAGCGGGGGGGCCACAGATACGCAGTATTTT
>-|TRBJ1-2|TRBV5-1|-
CASSLGGPTTYGYTF
TGCGCCAGCAGCTTGGGAGGGCCAACCACCTATGGCTACACCTTC
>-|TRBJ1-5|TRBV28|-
CASSFLRPGKSQPQHF
TGTGCCAGCAGTTTCCTCCGCCCAGGGAAGAGTCAGCCCCAGCATTTT
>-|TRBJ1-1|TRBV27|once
CASSFFSRGTEAFF
TGTGCCAGCAGTTTCTTTTCCCGAGGTACTGAAGCTTTCTTT
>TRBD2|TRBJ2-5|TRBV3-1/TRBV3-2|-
CASSPGTSGNQETQYF
TGTGCCAGCAGCCCCGGGACTAGCGGAAACCAAGAGACCCAGTACTTC